These 12 T cell receptor beta chains were all obtained from the same sample, sequenced in a study of STAT3 mutations in large granular lymphocyte leukemia. General study points: At least one immunodominant TCR beta clonotype appeared in every T-cell large granular lymphocyte leukemia patient.

Measured with immunoSEQ multiplex PCR; TCRdb has only the in-frame clones, and not every one. The data hold about 5,700 clones, with around 77% observed a single time. For these TCRs, the target antigens are not known. The sequencing input was peripheral blood mononuclear cells. Every receptor here comes from a man aged 40-49 years with T-cell large granular lymphocyte leukemia. Some clones in this sample may be carry-over from other donors' samples.

V gene TRBV10-3 combines with J gene TRBJ2-5, with D possibly matching TRBD2 (5 bases). The germline V and J ends were trimmed by 7 bases and 2 bases, with 11 bases remaining between them. The CDR3 sequence is 13 residues long. CDR1 is ENHRY, CDR2 SYGVKD, per germline. CDR3 protein: CAITNSEQETQYF. In nucleotides, the CDR3 is TGTGCCATCACCAATAGCGAGCAAGAGACCCAGTACTTC.

The V and J genes are TRBV12-5 and TRBJ2-1; TRBD2 matches at 13 bases. The CDR3 is made up of 17 amino acids. J was trimmed by 4 bases and V by 4 bases; bases with no gene match: 7. Germline V gene sequence: CDR1 LGHNT, CDR2 FRNRAP. The CDR3, as DNA: TGTGCTAGTGGTTCGGCCCGACTAGCGGGAGGATACAATGAGCAGTTCTTC. As protein: CASGSARLAGGYNEQFF. The variable domain in full, completed from reference TRBV12-5 and TRBJ2-1, reads DARVTQTPRHKVTEMGQEVTMRCQPILGHNTVFWYRQTMMQGLELLAYFRNRAPLDDSGMPKDRFSAEMPDATLATLKIQPSEPRDSAVYFCASGSARLAGGYNEQFFGPGTRLTVL.

The gene calls are TRBV29-1 and TRBJ1-1, with a possible D match to TRBD1 (5 bases). Germline CDR1 is SQVTM and CDR2 is ANQGSEA. There are 10 residues in the CDR3. The V and J ends lost 6 bases and 11 bases respectively, with 13 bases between them. CDR3 in DNA: TGCAGCGTGGCGACAGTAGAGGCTTTCTTT. It yields the protein CSVATVEAFF.

J is TRBJ2-1 and V is TRBV27; D remains ambiguous. The germline V gene encodes CDR1 MNHEY and CDR2 SMNVEV (reference sequence). The CDR3 extends over 12 amino acids. The germline V and J ends were trimmed by 5 bases and 8 bases, with 10 bases remaining between them. The CDR3 reads CASSIIGDEQFF. Written as DNA, the CDR3 is TGTGCCAGCAGTATTATTGGCGATGAGCAGTTCTTC.

The gene calls are TRBV9 and TRBJ1-5; D might be TRBD1 (6 bases). Germline assignment: CDR1 SGDLS and CDR2 YYNGEE. This CDR3 comprises 14 residues. V was cut by 4 bases and J by 7 bases, with 15 bases left in between. The CDR3 here is CASSPDLGGQPQHF. The CDR3 DNA follows: TGTGCCAGCAGCCCGGACCTAGGGGGACAGCCCCAGCATTTT.

The V and J genes are TRBV7-8 and TRBJ2-1; D is perhaps TRBD1 (5 bases). The CDR3 is 14 amino acids. The V gene's germline CDR1 is SGHVS and CDR2 FQNEAQ. Trimming removed 5 bases at V and 7 bases at J, with 15 bases between. CDR3 protein: CASSRSQGKNEQFF. The DNA for the CDR3 is TGTGCCAGCAGCCGATCCCAGGGAAAAAATGAGCAGTTCTTC.

The chain uses TRBV27 and TRBJ2-6; the D is unclear. Germline CDR1 MNHEY, CDR2 SMNVEV (reference sequence). V lost 3 bases, J lost 2 bases, and 8 bases lay in between. The CDR3 has 15 residues. This CDR3 reads CASSLSGAGANVLTF. CDR3 DNA sequence: TGTGCCAGCAGTTTGTCTGGGGCTGGGGCCAACGTCCTGACTTTC. Supplemented by reference TRBV27 and TRBJ2-6, the full variable domain reads EAQVTQNPRYLITVTGKKLTVTCSQNMNHEYMSWYRQDPGLGLRQIYYSMNVEVTDKGDVPEGYKVSRKEKRNFPLILESPSPNQTSLYFCASSLSGAGANVLTFGAGSRLTVL.

In its sample, this clone was seen a few times. CDR3 DNA: TGTGCCAGCAGTCTGTTAGGTCAGCCCCAGCATTTT. This sequence encodes CASSLLGQPQHF. The J gene is TRBJ1-5, the V gene TRBV28; no clear D. The germline V gene has CDR1 MDHEN and CDR2 SYDVKM. This CDR3 has 12 residues. The V end lost 5 bases, the J end lost 6 bases, and 8 bases lay between the germline ends.

The rearrangement uses TRBV7-2 and TRBJ2-7; the match to TRBD1 covers 8 bases. V shed 5 bases and J 7 bases; nucleotides not matched to a gene: 19. The CDR3 has 17 residues. The germline CDR1 and CDR2 sequences are SGHTA and FQGNSA. Here the CDR3 reads CASSRAGTGMATTEQYF. CDR3 DNA: TGTGCCAGCAGCCGAGCCGGGACAGGTATGGCCACTACGGAGCAGTACTTC.

This clone was recorded only once. This rearrangement joins TRBV28 to TRBJ1-2; no clear D gene. This CDR3 spans 12 amino acids. Looked up from germline, CDR1 is MDHEN and CDR2 is SYDVKM. Between the trimmed V and J ends, which lost 5 bases and 8 bases, there was a span of 12 bases. The CDR3 sequence: CASSLVQEGYTF. The CDR3 DNA follows: TGTGCCAGCAGTCTAGTACAAGAGGGCTACACCTTC.

The chain joins TRBV10-3 to TRBJ2-1; 7 bases map to TRBD2. This CDR3 comprises 14 residues. The V segment lost 3 bases and the J segment 5 bases; nucleotides outside the gene matches: 4. Germline CDR1 and CDR2: ENHRY and SYGVKD. CDR3 residues: CAISEAGRHNEQFF. CDR3 bases: TGTGCCATCAGTGAAGCGGGAAGGCACAATGAGCAGTTCTTC.

The chain's CDR3 is CSACFGTGNTEAFF. CDR3 in DNA: TGCAGCGCCTGCTTCGGGACAGGGAACACTGAAGCTTTCTTT. J is TRBJ1-1 and V is TRBV29-1; 8 bases are shared with TRBD1. Trimming took 7 bases from V and 1 from J; bases not matched to a gene: 8. The germline V gene encodes CDR1 SQVTM and CDR2 ANQGSEA. There are 14 residues in the CDR3.